The 8 T cell receptor beta chains given below trace back to one sample, sequenced in a study of blood T cells in healthy people across ages. For the second PCR, which ran for about 7 to 12 cycles, a sample-barcoded 5' primer and a J-beta primer mix were used. TCRdb independently ran MiXCR on the 5' RACE reads; one entry per CDR3 protein. Of 550,000 to 800,000 distinct CDR3 sequences listed, 32% were seen once; the top ten hold less than 20%. Sequenced material: blood. Receptor source: a woman of 80 years or more in good health.

On this clonotype itself: Possible read error: a much larger clone is one base away. The chain combines TRBV12-3 or TRBV12-4 with TRBJ2-3, with 9 bases aligning to TRBD1. The CDR3 is made up of 17 amino acids. The CDR3 region is CASSRAPGTGKSDTEYF. The DNA for the CDR3 is TGTGCCAGCAGTCGAGCACCCGGGACAGGGAAGTCAGATACGGAGTATTTT.

This clonotype occurred a few times. A clone one base away is much larger, so this may be a read error. The gene calls are TRBV12-3 or TRBV12-4 and TRBJ2-3, with a weak D call TRBD2 (7 bases). The CDR3 spans 16 residues. V was clipped by 6 bases and J by 5 bases, with 21 bases between them. The CDR3 protein is CASRQGLGGAKDTQYF. As DNA, the CDR3 is TGTGCCAGCAGGCAAGGACTAGGGGGGGCGAAAGATACGCAGTATTTT.

This clonotype has at least ten counts. This chain connects TRBV7-2 to TRBJ1-1, with D unclear. This CDR3 has 15 amino acids. Germline CDR1 and CDR2: SGHTA and FQGNSA. The V end was cut by 2 bases, the J end by 0 bases, with 10 bases between. The CDR3 protein is CASSLSWAVNTEAFF. The CDR3 DNA sequence: TGTGCCAGCAGCTTAAGTTGGGCCGTGAACACTGAAGCTTTCTTT.

The chain combines TRBV11-1 with TRBJ2-2, with TRBD1 matching 9 bases. This CDR3 has 15 amino acids. Germline CDR1 SGHAT, CDR2 FQDESV (reference sequence). V lost 5 bases to trimming and J lost 7 bases; unmatched junction nucleotides: 8. The CDR3 DNA follows: TGTGCCAGCAGCGCAACAGGGGGCACGGGCGGGGAGCTGTTTTTT. Amino acids: CASSATGGTGGELFF.

The rearrangement links TRBV6-6 to TRBJ1-2; the match to TRBD1 covers 8 bases. CDR3 length: 15 amino acids. Germline CDR1 MNHNY, CDR2 SVGAGI (reference sequence). V shed 0 bases and J 8 bases; nucleotides not matched to a gene: 8. CDR3 protein: CASSYSIRGQEGYTF. CDR3 coding DNA: TGTGCCAGCAGTTACTCTATCAGGGGGCAAGAGGGCTACACCTTC.

This clonotype was counted ten times or more. This chain links TRBV24-1 with TRBJ2-3; D remains ambiguous. The CDR3 has 16 amino acids. Germline CDR1 KGHDR, CDR2 SFDVKD. With 5 bases removed from V and 2 bases from J, the gap between germline ends came to 16 bases. The CDR3 nucleotides are TGTGCCACCAGTGCTACCACCGGAACCCCCACAGATACGCAGTATTTT. Residues: CATSATTGTPTDTQYF.

This clonotype was counted at least ten times. V is TRBV7-9 and J is TRBJ1-5; the D is unclear. Germline V gives CDR1 SEHNR, CDR2 FQNEAQ (reference sequence). The CDR3 is made up of 14 amino acids. V lost 0 bases and J lost 3, with 6 bases in between. The DNA of the CDR3 is TGTGCCAGCAGCTTAGCTGGTAACAATCAGCCCCAGCATTTT. This gives the protein CASSLAGNNQPQHF.

The chain has TRBV7-2 and TRBJ2-1, with 9 positions matching TRBD2. Germline V gene lookup returns CDR1 SGHTA and CDR2 FQGNSA. This CDR3 is 19 amino acids long. The trim removed 1 base at V and 4 bases at J, leaving 14 bases unmatched. The CDR3 reads CASSLEARGSGGFYNEQFF. In DNA, the CDR3 is TGTGCCAGCAGCTTAGAGGCCCGGGGTAGCGGGGGTTTTTACAATGAGCAGTTCTTC. The variable domain in full, with the rest retrieved from reference TRBV7-2 and TRBJ2-1, is GAGVSQSPSNKVTEKGKDVELRCDPISGHTALYWYRQSLGQGLEFLIYFQGNSAPDKSGLPSDRFSAERTGGSVSTLTIQRTQQEDSAVYLCASSLEARGSGGFYNEQFFGPGTRLTVL.